This entry is about one T cell receptor beta chain. Antigen unknown. This entry comes from a study of Tregs in tolerant kidney transplant recipients. About the study: Recipients received nonmyeloablative bone marrow transplants from related graft donors, with transient mixed chimerism. Overall study results and limits: Some patients' samples used different primers over time, so nucleotide sequences weren't comparable. Biological reproducibility was not directly addressed, but technical replication error appeared minimal.

Here immunoSEQ multiplex PCR was the method, and the copy in TCRdb shows in-frame clones only, minus some. The repertoire includes tens of thousands of clones, 75% to 90% of them detected once, and around 2.3% sits in the top ten. CD4+CD25+CD127- Tregs, CD4+CD25- non-Tregs, CD4 and CD8 cells were sorted. Sequencing was performed on Tregs from blood, taken before the transplant. The source of this sequence is a human donor who received a combined kidney and bone marrow transplant.

Here the CDR3 reads CASSQAEANEQFF. Written as DNA, the CDR3 is TGTGCCAGCAGCCAAGCAGAGGCCAATGAGCAGTTCTTC. The chain couples TRBV4-2 to TRBJ2-1; D remains ambiguous. The ends were cut back, 1 base at V and 6 bases at J, with 7 bases in the middle. This CDR3 is built from 13 residues. CDR1 is LGHNA, CDR2 YNFKEQ, per germline.